This record covers a single TCR beta chain. TCRdb's table, derived via immunoSEQ multiplex PCR, lists solely in-frame clones and lacks some. Found here are approximately 150,000 clones, approximately 90% of them singletons; the top ten hold around 1.6%. This entry comes from a study of blood T cell repertoires in COVID-19. In germline, CDR1 is SEHNR, CDR2 FQNEAQ (reference sequence). The CDR3 has 15 residues. Trimming took off 5 bases at V and 2 bases at J, with 16 bases between the two ends. This chain joins TRBV7-9 and TRBJ2-7, with D tentatively TRBD2 (5 bases). The source material was peripheral blood. This sequence originates from a human donor in a cohort sampled during active COVID-19. CDR3 DNA sequence: TGTGCCAGCAGCCAGTCCTACAGCGGTGCCTACGAGCAGTACTTC. It codes for CASSQSYSGAYEQYF.